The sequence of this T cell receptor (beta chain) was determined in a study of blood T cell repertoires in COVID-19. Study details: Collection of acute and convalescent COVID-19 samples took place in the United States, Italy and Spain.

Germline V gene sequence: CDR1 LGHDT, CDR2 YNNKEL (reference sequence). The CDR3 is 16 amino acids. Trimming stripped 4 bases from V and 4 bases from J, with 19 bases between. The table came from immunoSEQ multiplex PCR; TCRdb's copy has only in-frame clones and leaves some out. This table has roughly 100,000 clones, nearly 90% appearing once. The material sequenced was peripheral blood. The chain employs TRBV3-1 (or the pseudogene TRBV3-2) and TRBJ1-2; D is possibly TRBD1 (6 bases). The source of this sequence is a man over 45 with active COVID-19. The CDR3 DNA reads TGTGCCAGCAGCCCCTCGACAGGCCACCTGGGCTATGGCTACACCTTC. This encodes CASSPSTGHLGYGYTF.